This T cell receptor (beta chain) was found in a study of shared clonotypes between healthy human individuals. This was a deep-level run. Some clones are missing from TCRdb's copy, which holds only in-frame ones; the method was immunoSEQ multiplex PCR. Seen here are 2 million to 2.5 million clones, 85% to 95% observed once, and the top ten hold 0.1% to 0.15%. J gave up 11 bases and V 4 bases, and 14 bases lay outside the gene matches. Germline V lookup: CDR1 SGHRS, CDR2 YFSETQ. The CDR3 consists of 15 residues. V gene TRBV5-1 combines with J gene TRBJ2-2, with 7 bases lining up with TRBD2. Material: naive CD4+ T cells sorted from blood. Subset described: CD45RA+ positively selected. The source of this sequence is a young man in good health. The chain's CDR3 is CASSHGTSATTELFF. The CDR3 bases are TGCGCCAGCAGCCATGGCACTAGCGCCACGACCGAGCTGTTTTTT.